This T cell receptor beta chain was recovered during a study of shared clonotypes between healthy human individuals. Deep level was the assay's run setting. The assay was immunoSEQ multiplex PCR, and TCRdb's table has in-frame clones only and misses some. The profile shows roughly 650,000 clones, around 97% of them singletons. Study outcomes and limitations: Shared across a few donors were around 5% of the naive CD4 clonotypes. Naive subsets typically showed greater estimated richness than memory subsets.

Comment on this clone: Its cognate antigen is unknown.

The CDR3 sequence is 15 residues long. The V end lost 0 bases, the J end lost 7 bases, and 10 bases lay between the germline ends. Germline values: CDR1 LNHDA, CDR2 SQIVND (reference sequence). The V and J genes are TRBV19 and TRBJ1-6; D possibly corresponds to TRBD1 (6 bases). The sequencing input was naive CD4+ T cells sorted from blood. The subset is: CD45RA+ positively selected. This sequence was found in a woman aged 25 to 39 in good health. CDR3 amino acids: CASSIEQGGNSPLHF. The CDR3 coding sequence is TGTGCCAGTAGTATAGAACAGGGAGGAAATTCACCCCTCCACTTT.